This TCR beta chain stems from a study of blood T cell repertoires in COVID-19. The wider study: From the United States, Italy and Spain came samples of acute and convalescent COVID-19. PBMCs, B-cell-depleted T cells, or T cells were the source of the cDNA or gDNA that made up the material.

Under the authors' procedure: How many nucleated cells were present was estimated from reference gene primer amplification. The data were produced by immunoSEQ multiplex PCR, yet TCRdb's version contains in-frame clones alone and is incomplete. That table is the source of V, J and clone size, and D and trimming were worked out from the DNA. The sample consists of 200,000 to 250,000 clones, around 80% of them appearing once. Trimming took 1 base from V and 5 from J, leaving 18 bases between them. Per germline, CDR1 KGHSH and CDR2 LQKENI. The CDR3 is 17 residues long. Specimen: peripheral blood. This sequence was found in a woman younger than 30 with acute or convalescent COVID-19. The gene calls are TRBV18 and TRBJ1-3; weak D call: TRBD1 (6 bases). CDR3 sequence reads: CASSPLRHRTERNTIYF. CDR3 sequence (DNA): TGTGCCAGCTCACCACTCCGTCACCGGACAGAAAGAAACACCATATATTTT.